The rows below give T cell receptor beta chains drawn from one sample of a study of cytomegalovirus exposure and HLA in healthy donors. TCRdb's table, derived via immunoSEQ multiplex PCR, lists solely in-frame clones and lacks some. This sample's clone table lists tens of thousands of clones. The sample comprised PBMCs. Every receptor here comes from a female donor in good health and CMV-seropositive. Both conserved end residues are part of each CDR3. A D gene is named only where the DNA matches it firmly.

d_call,j_call,v_call,cdr3_nt,cdr3_aa
-,TRBJ1-1,TRBV11-3,TGTGCCAGCAGCTTACGAGAGAACACTGAAGCTTTCTTT,CASSLRENTEAFF
TRBD1,TRBJ2-1,TRBV6-1,TGTGCCAGCGACAGGGGAGAGAACAATGAGCAGTTCTTC,CASDRGENNEQFF
TRBD1,TRBJ2-2,TRBV18,TGTGCCAGCTCCGACCGGGACAGGCGAACCACCGGGGAGCTGTTTTTT,CASSDRDRRTTGELFF
-,TRBJ2-7,TRBV18,TGTGCCAGCTCACCCAGATCCGCCTACGAGCAGTACTTC,CASSPRSAYEQYF
-,TRBJ2-4,TRBV4-1,TGCGCCAGCAGCCAAGGACAGGCGGCGGGGGTAGCCAAAAACATTCAGTACTTC,CASSQGQAAGVAKNIQYF
-,TRBJ2-7,TRBV18,TGTGCCAGCTCACCGGGTGTAGCTCCAGCTTACGAGCAGTACTTC,CASSPGVAPAYEQYF
-,TRBJ1-5,TRBV27,TGTGCCAGCAGTTTTTTGGGGGCTGGCAATCAGCCCCAGCATTTT,CASSFLGAGNQPQHF
TRBD1,TRBJ2-1,TRBV4-1,TGCGCCAGCAGCCAAGATCCCCGGCAGGGGGCGGTCAATGAGCAGTTCTTC,CASSQDPRQGAVNEQFF
TRBD2,TRBJ2-3,TRBV7-2,TGTGCCAGCAGCTTAGGGTACTCTAGCGGGAGAGATACGCAGTATTTT,CASSLGYSSGRDTQYF
TRBD1,TRBJ2-2,TRBV6-5,TGTGCCAGCAGACCTACAGGGGACACCGGGGAGCTGTTTTTT,CASRPTGDTGELFF
-,TRBJ1-4,TRBV18,TGTGCCAGCTCACCGTCGCAAGGAAGGGGTGAAAAACTGTTTTTT,CASSPSQGRGEKLFF
-,TRBJ2-3,TRBV6-6,TGTGCCAGCATGAGGAGTGGTGGGGACACCACAAATACGCAGTATTTT,CASMRSGGDTTNTQYF
TRBD1,TRBJ2-7,TRBV29-1,TGCAGCGTCACCCTATGGACAGGGGATTACGAGCAGTACTTC,CSVTLWTGDYEQYF
-,TRBJ1-2,TRBV19,TGTGCCAGTAGACAAACAGGGAGAGGCTATGGCTACACCTTC,CASRQTGRGYGYTF
-,TRBJ2-1,TRBV19,TGTGCCAGTAGTAAGGGAGAGGCCTACAATGAGCAGTTCTTC,CASSKGEAYNEQFF
-,TRBJ2-3,TRBV18,TGTGCCAGCTCACCTGCGGACACAGATACGCAGTATTTT,CASSPADTDTQYF